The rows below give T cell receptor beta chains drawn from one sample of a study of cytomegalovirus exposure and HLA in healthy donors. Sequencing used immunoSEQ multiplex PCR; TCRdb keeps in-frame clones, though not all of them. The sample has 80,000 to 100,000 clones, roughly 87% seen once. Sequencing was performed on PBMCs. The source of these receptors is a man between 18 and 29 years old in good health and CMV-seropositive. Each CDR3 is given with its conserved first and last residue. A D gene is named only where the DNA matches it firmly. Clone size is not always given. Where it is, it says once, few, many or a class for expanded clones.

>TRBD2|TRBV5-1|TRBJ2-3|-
TGCGCCAGCAGCTTGGTTAGGAGCGGGAGTCCCGATACGCAGTATTTT
CASSLVRSGSPDTQYF
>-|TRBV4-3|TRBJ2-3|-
TGCGCCAGCAGCCAAGATAGATCCGAAACCCCCCTCTTTTTT
CASSQDRSETPLFF
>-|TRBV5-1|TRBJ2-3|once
TGCGCCAGCAGCGTACCACAGGGCGGAGATACGCAGTATTTT
CASSVPQGGDTQYF
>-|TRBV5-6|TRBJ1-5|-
TGTGCCAGCAGCTTGGCGGGGGGAGGTCAGCCCCAGCATTTT
CASSLAGGGQPQHF
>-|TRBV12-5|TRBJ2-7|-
TGTGCTAGTGGACCTGACAGCTACGAGCAGTACTTC
CASGPDSYEQYF
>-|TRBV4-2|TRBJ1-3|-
TGTGCCAGCAGCACAGCCCAACACTTCGAAAACACCATATATTTT
CASSTAQHFENTIYF
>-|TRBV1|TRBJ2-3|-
TGCACCAGCAGCCAAGACCTCCTCACAGATACGCAGTATTTT
CTSSQDLLTDTQYF
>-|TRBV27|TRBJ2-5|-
TGTGCCAGCAGAAGACGACACACTTTGGTGGAGACCCAGTACTTC
CASRRRHTLVETQYF
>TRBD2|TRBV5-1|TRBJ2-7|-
TGCGCCAGCAGCGGAGGACTAGCGGGGGGCTCCTCCTACGAGCAGTACTTC
CASSGGLAGGSSYEQYF
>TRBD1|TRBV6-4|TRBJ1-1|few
TGTGCCAGCAGAAAGACAGGGGACACTGAAGCTTTCTTT
CASRKTGDTEAFF
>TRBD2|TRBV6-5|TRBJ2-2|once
TGTGCCAGCAGTTCGCTAGCGGGAACCGGGGAGCTGTTTTTT
CASSSLAGTGELFF
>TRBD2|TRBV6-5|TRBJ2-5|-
TGTGCCAGCAGCCGGATTAGCGGGGGGCGTGAGACCCAGTACTTC
CASSRISGGRETQYF
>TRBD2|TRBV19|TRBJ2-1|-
TGTGCCAGTAGTATCGTAACTAGCGGGAGATATGAGCAGTTCTTC
CASSIVTSGRYEQFF
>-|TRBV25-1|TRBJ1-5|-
TGTGCCAGCAGTGTAAGAGGGCAGCCCCAGCATTTT
CASSVRGQPQHF
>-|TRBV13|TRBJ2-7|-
TGTGCCAGCAGCATTTTAGGGGGGGCGGAAGACTACGAGCAGTACTTC
CASSILGGAEDYEQYF
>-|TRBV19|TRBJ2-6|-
TGTGCCAGTAGTAATAACAGGAACTCTGGGGCCAACGTCCTGACTTTC
CASSNNRNSGANVLTF
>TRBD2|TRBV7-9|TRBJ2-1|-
TGTGCCAGCAGCTTAGAGGGACTAGCGGACAATGAGCAGTTCTTC
CASSLEGLADNEQFF
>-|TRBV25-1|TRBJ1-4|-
TGTGCCAGCAGTGAACTAGATGATAATGAAAAACTGTTTTTT
CASSELDDNEKLFF
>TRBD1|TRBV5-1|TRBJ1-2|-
TGCGCCAGCAGCTTGGCGCCGGGACAGGGGGCCGCTAACTATGGCTACACCTTC
CASSLAPGQGAANYGYTF
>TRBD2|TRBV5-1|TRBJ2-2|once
TGCGCCAGCAGCCCGGGACTAGGGTCCACCGGGGAGCTGTTTTTT
CASSPGLGSTGELFF
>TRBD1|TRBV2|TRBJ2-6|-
TGTGCCACCCCGGGACAGAGCTCTGGGGCCAACGTCCTGACTTTC
CATPGQSSGANVLTF
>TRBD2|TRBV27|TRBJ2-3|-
TGTGCCAGCGCTAGCGGGCTCCGGGCAGATACGCAGTATTTT
CASASGLRADTQYF
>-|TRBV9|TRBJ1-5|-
TGTGCCAGCAGCGCCGGGGAATCAGTCTTTTATCAGCCCCAGCATTTT
CASSAGESVFYQPQHF
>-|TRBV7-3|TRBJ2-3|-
TGTGCCAGCAGCTTATTATTAACAGATACGCAGTATTTT
CASSLLLTDTQYF
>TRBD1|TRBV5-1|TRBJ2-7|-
TGCGCCAGCAGCTGGGACAGGGGGTCCTACGAGCAGTACTTC
CASSWDRGSYEQYF
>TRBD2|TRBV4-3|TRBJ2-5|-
TGCGCCAGCAGCCAAGATTGGCGGGGGAACCAAGAGACCCAGTACTTC
CASSQDWRGNQETQYF
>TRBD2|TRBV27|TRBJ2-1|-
TGTGCCAGCATAAGATGGGAGGGCCACAACAATGAGCAGTTCTTC
CASIRWEGHNNEQFF
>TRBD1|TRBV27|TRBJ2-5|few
TGTGCCAGCAGTACAGGGGGATATCAAGAGACCCAGTACTTC
CASSTGGYQETQYF
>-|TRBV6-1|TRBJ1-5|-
TGTGCCAGCAGCCCAGGGTTACCCAGCAATCAGCCCCAGCATTTT
CASSPGLPSNQPQHF
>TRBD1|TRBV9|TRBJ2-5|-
TGTGCCAGCAGCGTAGCACCAGGGGGCGACCAAGAGACCCAGTACTTC
CASSVAPGGDQETQYF
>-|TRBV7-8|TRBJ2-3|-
TGTGCCAGCAGCTTAGGTACTGGCACAGATACGCAGTATTTT
CASSLGTGTDTQYF